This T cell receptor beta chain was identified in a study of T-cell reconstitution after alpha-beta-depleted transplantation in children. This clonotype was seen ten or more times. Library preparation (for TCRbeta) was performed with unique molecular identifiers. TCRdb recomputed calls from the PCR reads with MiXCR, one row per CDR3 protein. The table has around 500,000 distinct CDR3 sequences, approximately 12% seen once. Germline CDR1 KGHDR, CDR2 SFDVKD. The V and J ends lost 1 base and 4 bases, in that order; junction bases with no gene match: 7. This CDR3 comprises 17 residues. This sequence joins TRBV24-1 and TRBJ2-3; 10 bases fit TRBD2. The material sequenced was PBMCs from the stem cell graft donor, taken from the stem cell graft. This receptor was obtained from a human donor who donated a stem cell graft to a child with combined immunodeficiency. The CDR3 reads CATSDFPRTSGPDTQYF. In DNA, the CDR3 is TGTGCCACCAGTGATTTCCCCCGGACTAGCGGCCCAGATACGCAGTATTTT.